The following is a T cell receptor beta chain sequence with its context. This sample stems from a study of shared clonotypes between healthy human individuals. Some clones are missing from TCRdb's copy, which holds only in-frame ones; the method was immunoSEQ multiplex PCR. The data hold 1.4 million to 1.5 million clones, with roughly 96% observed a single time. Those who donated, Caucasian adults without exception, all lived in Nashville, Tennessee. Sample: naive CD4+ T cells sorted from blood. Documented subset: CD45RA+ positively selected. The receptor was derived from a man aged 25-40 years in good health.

The CDR3 here is CASSGGVSTDTQYF. CDR3 nucleotides: TGTGCCAGCAGCGGCGGGGTGAGCACAGATACGCAGTATTTT. The chain recombines TRBV5-4 with TRBJ2-3; maybe TRBD2 (6 bases). The CDR3 runs 14 residues. Trimming took off 4 bases at V and 0 bases at J, with 9 bases between the two ends. Germline V gives CDR1 SGHNT, CDR2 YYREEE (reference sequence).